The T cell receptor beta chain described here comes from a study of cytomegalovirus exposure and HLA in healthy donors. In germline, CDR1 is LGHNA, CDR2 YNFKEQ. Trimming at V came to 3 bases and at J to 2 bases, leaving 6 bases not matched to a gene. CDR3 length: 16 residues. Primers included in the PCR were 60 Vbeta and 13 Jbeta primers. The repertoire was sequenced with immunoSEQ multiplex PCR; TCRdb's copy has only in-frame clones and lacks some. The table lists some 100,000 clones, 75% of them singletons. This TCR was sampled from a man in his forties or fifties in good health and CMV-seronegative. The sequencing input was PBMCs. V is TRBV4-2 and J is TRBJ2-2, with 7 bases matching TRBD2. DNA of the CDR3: TGTGCCAGCAGCCACGGACTAGGCGTCAACACCGGGGAGCTGTTTTTT. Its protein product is CASSHGLGVNTGELFF.